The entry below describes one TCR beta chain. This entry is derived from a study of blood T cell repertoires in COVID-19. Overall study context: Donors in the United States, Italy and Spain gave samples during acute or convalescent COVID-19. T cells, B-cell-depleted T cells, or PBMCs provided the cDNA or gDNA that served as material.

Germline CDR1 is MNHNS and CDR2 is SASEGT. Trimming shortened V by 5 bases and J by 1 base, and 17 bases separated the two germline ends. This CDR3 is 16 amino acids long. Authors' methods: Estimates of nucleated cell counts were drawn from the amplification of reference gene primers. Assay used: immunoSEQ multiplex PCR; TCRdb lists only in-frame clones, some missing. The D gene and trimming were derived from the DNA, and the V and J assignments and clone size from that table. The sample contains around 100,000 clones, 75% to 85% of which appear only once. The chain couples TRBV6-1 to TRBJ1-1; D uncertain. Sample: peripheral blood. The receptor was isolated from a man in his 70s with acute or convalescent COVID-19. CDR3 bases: TGTGCCAGCAGTAAAGGCCGGGTTAACCAGAACACTGAAGCTTTCTTT. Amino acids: CASSKGRVNQNTEAFF.